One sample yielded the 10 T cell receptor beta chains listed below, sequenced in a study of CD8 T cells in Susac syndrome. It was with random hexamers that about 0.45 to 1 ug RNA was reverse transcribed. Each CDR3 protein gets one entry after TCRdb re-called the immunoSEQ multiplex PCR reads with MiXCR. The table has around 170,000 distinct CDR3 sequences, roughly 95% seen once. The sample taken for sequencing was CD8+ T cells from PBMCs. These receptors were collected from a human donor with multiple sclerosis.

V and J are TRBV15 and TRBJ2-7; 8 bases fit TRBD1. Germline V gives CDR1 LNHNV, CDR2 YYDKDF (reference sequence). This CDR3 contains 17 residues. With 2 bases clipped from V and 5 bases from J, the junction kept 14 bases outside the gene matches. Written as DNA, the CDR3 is TGTGCCACCAGCAGACTACGAGCCCCCAGGGGGCTAGACGAGCAGTACTTC. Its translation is CATSRLRAPRGLDEQYF.

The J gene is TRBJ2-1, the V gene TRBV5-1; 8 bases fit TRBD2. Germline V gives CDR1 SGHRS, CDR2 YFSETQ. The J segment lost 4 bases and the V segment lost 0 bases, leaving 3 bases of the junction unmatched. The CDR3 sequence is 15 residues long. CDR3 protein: CASSLASGSYNEQFF. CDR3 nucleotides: TGCGCCAGCAGCTTGGCTAGCGGGTCTTACAATGAGCAGTTCTTC. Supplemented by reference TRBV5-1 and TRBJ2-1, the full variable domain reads KAGVTQTPRYLIKTRGQQVTLSCSPISGHRSVSWYQQTPGQGLQFLFEYFSETQRNKGNFPGRFSGRQFSNSRSEMNVSTLELGDSALYLCASSLASGSYNEQFFGPGTRLTVL.

The CDR3 protein is CSARDRSETQYF. In DNA, the CDR3 is TGCAGTGCTAGAGATAGGTCAGAGACCCAGTACTTC. The genes are TRBV20-1 and TRBJ2-5, with D hard to call. Germline-derived CDR1 and CDR2 are DFQATT and SNEGSKA (reference sequence). The CDR3 has 12 residues. Trimming removed 0 bases from V and 4 bases from J, with 6 bases in between.

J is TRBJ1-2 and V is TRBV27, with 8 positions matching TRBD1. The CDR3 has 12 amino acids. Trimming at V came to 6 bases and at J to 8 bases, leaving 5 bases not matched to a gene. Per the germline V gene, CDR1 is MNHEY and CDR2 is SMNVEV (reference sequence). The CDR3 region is CASRTGVQGYTF. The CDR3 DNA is TGTGCCAGCAGGACAGGGGTACAGGGCTACACCTTC.

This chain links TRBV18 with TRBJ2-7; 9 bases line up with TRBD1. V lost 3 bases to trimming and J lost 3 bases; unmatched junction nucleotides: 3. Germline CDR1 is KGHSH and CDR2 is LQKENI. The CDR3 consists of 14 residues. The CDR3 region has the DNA TGTGCCAGCTCACCTGGGACAGGGATCTACGAGCAGTACTTC. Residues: CASSPGTGIYEQYF.

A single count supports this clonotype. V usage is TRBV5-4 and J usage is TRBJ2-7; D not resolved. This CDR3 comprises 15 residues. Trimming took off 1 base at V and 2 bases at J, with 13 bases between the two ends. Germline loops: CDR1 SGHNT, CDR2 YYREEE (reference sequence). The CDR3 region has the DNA TGTGCCAGCAGCTTGCTGGGTAACCAAGCCTACGAGCAGTACTTC. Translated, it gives CASSLLGNQAYEQYF.

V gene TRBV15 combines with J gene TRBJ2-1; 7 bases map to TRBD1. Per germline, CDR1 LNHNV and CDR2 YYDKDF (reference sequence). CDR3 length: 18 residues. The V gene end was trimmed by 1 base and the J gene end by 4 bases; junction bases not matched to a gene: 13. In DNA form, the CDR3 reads TGTGCCACCAGCAGAGCGAGGTCAGGGGGAAAGCATTACAATGAGCAGTTCTTC. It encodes CATSRARSGGKHYNEQFF. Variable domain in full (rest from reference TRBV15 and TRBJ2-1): DAMVIQNPRYQVTQFGKPVTLSCSQTLNHNVMYWYQQKSSQAPKLLFHYYDKDFNNEADTPDNFQSRRPNTSFCFLDIRSPGLGDTAMYLCATSRARSGGKHYNEQFFGPGTRLTVL.

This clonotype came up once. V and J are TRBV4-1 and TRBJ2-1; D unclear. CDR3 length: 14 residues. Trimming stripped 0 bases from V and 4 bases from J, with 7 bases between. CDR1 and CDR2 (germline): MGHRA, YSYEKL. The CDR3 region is CASSQDGIYNEQFF. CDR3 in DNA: TGCGCCAGCAGCCAAGACGGAATTTACAATGAGCAGTTCTTC.

In DNA form, the CDR3 reads TGCAGCGTTGTTCCCAACCACTCCTACGAGCAGTACTTC. It translates to CSVVPNHSYEQYF. The V gene is TRBV29-1, the J gene TRBJ2-7; D not resolved. With 4 bases removed from V and 0 bases from J, the gap between germline ends came to 10 bases. CDR1 is SQVTM and CDR2 is ANQGSEA in the germline V gene. The CDR3 contains 13 residues.

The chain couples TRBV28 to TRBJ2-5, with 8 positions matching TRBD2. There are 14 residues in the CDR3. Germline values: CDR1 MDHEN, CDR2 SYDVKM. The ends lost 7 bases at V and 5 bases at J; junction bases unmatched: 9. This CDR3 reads CASTSPGGRETQYF. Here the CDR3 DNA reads TGTGCCAGCACCTCTCCCGGCGGGAGGGAGACCCAGTACTTC.